The 15 T cell receptor beta chains below all came from one sample that was sequenced in a study of OX40 agonist ivuxolimab in advanced cancers. The table came from immunoSEQ multiplex PCR; TCRdb's copy has only in-frame clones and leaves some out. In the table there are some 57,000 clones, 84% of which are singletons. The specimen was CD4+ or CD8+ T cells sorted from blood, collected in a trial of the OX40 agonist ivuxolimab. Receptor source: an adult with an advanced solid tumor such as melanoma, head and neck, liver or kidney cancer.

This chain joins TRBV29-1 and TRBJ2-5; a weak D match, TRBD1 (5 bases). CDR1 is SQVTM and CDR2 is ANQGSEA in the germline V gene. This CDR3 spans 11 amino acids. The germline V and J ends were trimmed by 7 bases and 4 bases, with 10 bases remaining between them. CDR3 protein: CSARTSETQYF. DNA of the CDR3: TGCAGCGCTAGGACATCAGAGACCCAGTACTTC. Together with reference TRBV29-1 and TRBJ2-5, the CDR3 gives the full variable domain: SAVISQKPSRDICQRGTSLTIQCQVDSQVTMMFWYRQQPGQSLTLIATANQGSEATYESGFVIDKFPISRPNLTFSTLTVSNMSPEDSSIYLCSARTSETQYFGPGTRLLVL.

V gene TRBV18 combines with J gene TRBJ1-4, with TRBD1 identical over 9 bases. V dropped 5 bases and J dropped 7; count of bases not matched to a gene: 11. Germline lookup yields CDR1 KGHSH and CDR2 LQKENI. The CDR3 is 16 amino acids. CDR3 in amino acids: CASSSASGTGSEKLFF. CDR3 DNA: TGTGCCAGCTCATCGGCGTCCGGGACAGGGAGTGAAAAACTGTTTTTT.

The CDR3 region has the DNA TGTGCCAGCAGTTTTTCCGGACAGGCAACAATGAGGTACTACGAGCAGTACTTC. This sequence encodes CASSFSGQATMRYYEQYF. The chain links TRBV28 to TRBJ2-7; TRBD1 matches at 7 bases. Germline V lookup: CDR1 MDHEN, CDR2 SYDVKM. This CDR3 is built from 18 residues. V shed 3 bases and J 3 bases; nucleotides not matched to a gene: 17.

The chain links TRBV10-1 to TRBJ2-3, with 10 bases lining up with TRBD2. Germline V gene sequence: CDR1 WNHNN, CDR2 SYGVQD (reference sequence). The ends lost 6 bases at V and 5 bases at J; junction bases unmatched: 17. The CDR3 contains 18 residues. The chain's CDR3 is CASSGSLGLADPKDTQYF. CDR3 sequence (DNA): TGCGCCAGCAGCGGGTCCCTCGGACTAGCGGACCCCAAAGATACGCAGTATTTT.

This sequence joins TRBV6-5 and TRBJ1-1; 9 positions agree with TRBD1. Germline lookup yields CDR1 MNHEY and CDR2 SVGAGI. CDR3 length equals 15 residues. Trimming took 0 bases from V and 3 from J; bases not matched to a gene: 2. This CDR3 reads CASSYSGTGYTEAFF. DNA for the CDR3: TGTGCCAGCAGTTACTCCGGGACAGGGTACACTGAAGCTTTCTTT.

The rearrangement uses TRBV5-1 and TRBJ2-1; 7 nucleotides match TRBD1. The V gene end was trimmed by 1 base and the J gene end by 6 bases; junction bases not matched to a gene: 10. CDR3 size: 16 residues. The germline V gene has CDR1 SGHRS and CDR2 YFSETQ. The CDR3: CASSLTVLTGSNEQFF. The CDR3 nucleotides read TGCGCCAGCAGCTTGACAGTCCTGACAGGGTCCAATGAGCAGTTCTTC.

The V call is TRBV30, the J call TRBJ2-5; the match to TRBD1 covers 8 bases. This CDR3 has 14 amino acids. Per germline, CDR1 GTSNPN and CDR2 SVGIG (reference sequence). V lost 7 bases, J lost 2 bases, and 9 bases stayed unmatched. This CDR3 reads CAFTRTGLQETQYF. CDR3 bases: TGTGCCTTCACAAGGACAGGGCTGCAAGAGACCCAGTACTTC.

DNA of the CDR3: TGTGCCAGCAGTCTTGAAGACGGGAACACTGAAGCTTTCTTT. It specifies CASSLEDGNTEAFF. The rearrangement uses TRBV6-1 and TRBJ1-1; no definite D call. The germline gives CDR1 MNHNS, CDR2 SASEGT. V dropped 5 bases and J dropped 1 base, with 11 bases sitting between them. The CDR3 is 14 residues long.

In its sample, this clone was seen a few times. The J gene is TRBJ2-3, the V gene TRBV14; D is ambiguous. The length of the CDR3 is 15 residues. The ends were cut back, 4 bases at V and 1 base at J, with 12 bases in the middle. Germline assignment: CDR1 SGHDN and CDR2 FVKESK. CDR3 sequence (DNA): TGTGCCAGCAGCCGCTGGTCGTGGGGCACAGATACGCAGTATTTT. Its protein is CASSRWSWGTDTQYF.

The chain has TRBV5-4 and TRBJ1-2; TRBD1 aligns across 8 bases. J lost 4 bases, V lost 1 base, and 3 bases had no gene match. Germline values: CDR1 SGHNT, CDR2 YYREEE (reference sequence). The CDR3 has 14 amino acids. The CDR3 DNA follows: TGTGCCAGCAGCTTGACAGGGGGTGCCTATGGCTACACCTTC. This gives the protein CASSLTGGAYGYTF.

This clone is a singleton in its sample. This rearrangement joins TRBV25-1 to TRBJ2-2; maybe TRBD1 (6 bases). The CDR3 is made up of 15 amino acids. The V end lost 5 bases, the J end lost 4 bases, and 14 bases lay between the germline ends. CDR1 MGHDK and CDR2 SYGVNS come from the germline V gene. CDR3 bases: TGTGCCAGCAGTCACCGGCAGGGGAGCACCGGGGAGCTGTTTTTT. It codes for CASSHRQGSTGELFF. The variable domain in full, completed from reference TRBV25-1 and TRBJ2-2, reads EADIYQTPRYLVIGTGKKITLECSQTMGHDKMYWYQQDPGMELHLIHYSYGVNSTEKGDLSSESTVSRIRTEHFPLTLESARPSHTSQYLCASSHRQGSTGELFFGEGSRLTVL.

This clone was picked up a small number of times. This chain uses TRBV28 with TRBJ2-1; D uncertain. CDR1 and CDR2 (germline): MDHEN, SYDVKM. The V and J ends lost 6 bases and 5 bases respectively, with 5 bases between them. This CDR3 comprises 11 residues. The CDR3 here is CASSVNNEQFF. The CDR3 nucleotides read TGTGCCAGCAGCGTCAACAATGAGCAGTTCTTC.

V and J are TRBV27 and TRBJ1-6, with D unresolved. Trimming cost V 3 bases and J 7 bases, with 10 bases left between them. This CDR3 comprises 14 residues. In germline, CDR1 is MNHEY, CDR2 SMNVEV (reference sequence). The DNA for the CDR3 is TGTGCCAGCAGTTTGAACAGTCTGAATTCACCCCTCCACTTT. Its protein product is CASSLNSLNSPLHF.

This chain connects TRBV25-1 to TRBJ2-1; D might be TRBD1 or TRBD2, each matching 6 bases. The V and J ends lost 4 bases and 9 bases respectively, with 25 bases between them. CDR1 MGHDK and CDR2 SYGVNS come from the germline V gene. The CDR3 is 17 residues long. This chain's CDR3 is CASSGLGVQGIGSEQFF. For the CDR3, the DNA is TGTGCCAGCAGTGGCCTTGGGGTACAGGGAATCGGGAGTGAGCAGTTCTTC.

V is TRBV5-1 and J is TRBJ2-2; D is unresolved. CDR3 length: 16 residues. The V and J ends lost 0 bases and 0 bases respectively, with 9 bases between them. Germline CDR1 reads SGHRS; CDR2 reads YFSETQ. The CDR3 DNA sequence: TGCGCCAGCAGCTTGGACTGGCCAGCGAACACCGGGGAGCTGTTTTTT. This gives the protein CASSLDWPANTGELFF.